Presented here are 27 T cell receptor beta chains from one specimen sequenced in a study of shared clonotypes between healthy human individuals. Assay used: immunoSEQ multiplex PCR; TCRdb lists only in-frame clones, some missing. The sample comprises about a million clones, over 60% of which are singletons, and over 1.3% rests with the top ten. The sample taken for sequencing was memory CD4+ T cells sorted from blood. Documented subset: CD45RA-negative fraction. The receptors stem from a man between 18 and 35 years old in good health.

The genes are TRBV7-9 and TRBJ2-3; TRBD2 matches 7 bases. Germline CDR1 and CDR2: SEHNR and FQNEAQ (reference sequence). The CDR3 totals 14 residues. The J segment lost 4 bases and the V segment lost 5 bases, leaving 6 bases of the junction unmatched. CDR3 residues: CASSHPTSPDTQYF. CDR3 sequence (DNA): TGTGCCAGCAGCCACCCGACTAGCCCAGATACGCAGTATTTT.

The CDR3 region is CSAKGGNDEKLFF. The CDR3 bases are TGCAGCGCCAAAGGGGGCAATGATGAAAAACTGTTTTTT. V gene TRBV29-1 combines with J gene TRBJ1-4; 7 positions match TRBD1. V lost 7 bases and J lost 6; bases outside the gene matches: 8. In germline, CDR1 is SQVTM, CDR2 ANQGSEA. The CDR3 runs 13 residues.

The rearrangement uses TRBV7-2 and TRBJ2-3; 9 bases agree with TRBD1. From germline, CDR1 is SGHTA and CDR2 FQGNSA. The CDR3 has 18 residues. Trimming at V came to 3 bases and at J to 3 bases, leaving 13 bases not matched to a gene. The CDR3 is CASSFDGSYRGQTDTQYF. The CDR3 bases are TGTGCCAGCAGCTTCGATGGGTCGTACAGGGGGCAAACAGATACGCAGTATTTT.

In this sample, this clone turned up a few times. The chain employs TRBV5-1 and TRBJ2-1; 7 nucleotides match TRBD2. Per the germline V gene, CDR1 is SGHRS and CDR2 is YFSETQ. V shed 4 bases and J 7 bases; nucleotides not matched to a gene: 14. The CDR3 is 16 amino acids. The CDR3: CASSVNPAGNVNEQFF. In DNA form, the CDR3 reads TGCGCCAGCAGCGTGAATCCAGCGGGAAATGTTAATGAGCAGTTCTTC.

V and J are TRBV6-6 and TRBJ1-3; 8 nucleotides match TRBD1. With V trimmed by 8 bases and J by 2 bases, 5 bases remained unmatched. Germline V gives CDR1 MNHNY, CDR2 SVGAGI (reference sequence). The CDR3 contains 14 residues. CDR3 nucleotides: TGTGCCAGCGTCGACAGGGGTGCTGGAAACACCATATATTTT. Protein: CASVDRGAGNTIYF.

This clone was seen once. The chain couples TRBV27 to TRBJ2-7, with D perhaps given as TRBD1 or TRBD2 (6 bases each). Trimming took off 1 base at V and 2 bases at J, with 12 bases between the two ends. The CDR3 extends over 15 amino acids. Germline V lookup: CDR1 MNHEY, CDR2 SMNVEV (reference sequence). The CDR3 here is CASSLYPGATYEQYF. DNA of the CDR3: TGTGCCAGCAGTTTATATCCGGGGGCCACCTACGAGCAGTACTTC.

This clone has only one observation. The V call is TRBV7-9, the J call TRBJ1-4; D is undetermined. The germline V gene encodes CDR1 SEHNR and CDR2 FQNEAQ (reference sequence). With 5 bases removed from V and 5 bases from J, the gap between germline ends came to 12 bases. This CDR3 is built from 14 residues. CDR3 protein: CASSILRENEKLFF. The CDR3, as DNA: TGTGCCAGCAGCATACTACGAGAAAATGAAAAACTGTTTTTT.

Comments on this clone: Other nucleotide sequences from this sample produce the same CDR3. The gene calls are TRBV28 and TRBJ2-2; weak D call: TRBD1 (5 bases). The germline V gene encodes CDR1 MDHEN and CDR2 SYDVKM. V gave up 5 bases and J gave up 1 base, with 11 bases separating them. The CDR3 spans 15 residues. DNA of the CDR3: TGTGCCAGCAGTCCCCCCCAGGGGAACACCGGGGAGCTGTTTTTT. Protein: CASSPPQGNTGELFF. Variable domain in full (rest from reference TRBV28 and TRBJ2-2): DVKVTQSSRYLVKRTGEKVFLECVQDMDHENMFWYRQDPGLGLRLIYFSYDVKMKEKGDIPEGYSVSREKKERFSLILESASTNQTSMYLCASSPPQGNTGELFFGEGSRLTVL.

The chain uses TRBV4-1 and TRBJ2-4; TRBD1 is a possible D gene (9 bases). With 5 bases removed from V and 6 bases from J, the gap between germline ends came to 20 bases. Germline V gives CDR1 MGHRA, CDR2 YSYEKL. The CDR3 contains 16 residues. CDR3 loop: CASSSLAGQGLNIQYF. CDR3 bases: TGCGCCAGCAGCTCCTTAGCGGGACAGGGTCTAAACATTCAGTACTTC.

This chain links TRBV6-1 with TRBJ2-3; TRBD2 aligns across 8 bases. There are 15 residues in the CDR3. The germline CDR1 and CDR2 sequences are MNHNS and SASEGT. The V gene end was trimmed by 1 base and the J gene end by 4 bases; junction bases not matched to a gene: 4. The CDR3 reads CASSEEPGRADTQYF. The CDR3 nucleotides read TGTGCCAGCAGTGAAGAGCCCGGGAGGGCAGATACGCAGTATTTT.

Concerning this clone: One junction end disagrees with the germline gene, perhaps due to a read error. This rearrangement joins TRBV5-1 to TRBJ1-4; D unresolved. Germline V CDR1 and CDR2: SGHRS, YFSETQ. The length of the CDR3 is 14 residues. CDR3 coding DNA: TGCGCCAGCAGCCCGGGAGGAGGCTTAGAAACACTGTTTTTT. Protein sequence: CASSPGGGLETLFF.

CDR3 DNA: TGCAGTGCTGGGGGGAGTGCGGAGCAGTACTTC. This encodes CSAGGSAEQYF. The chain couples TRBV20-1 to TRBJ2-7; tentatively, D is TRBD2 (6 bases). Trimming took off 5 bases at V and 7 bases at J, with 12 bases between the two ends. The germline V gene has CDR1 DFQATT and CDR2 SNEGSKA (reference sequence). The CDR3 covers 11 residues.

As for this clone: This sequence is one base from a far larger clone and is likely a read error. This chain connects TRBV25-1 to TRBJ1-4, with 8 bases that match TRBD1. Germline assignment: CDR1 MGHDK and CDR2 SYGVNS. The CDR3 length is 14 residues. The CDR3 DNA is TGTACCAGCAGTGAGGACAGGGATCGTGAAAAACTGTTTTTT. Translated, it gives CTSSEDRDREKLFF.

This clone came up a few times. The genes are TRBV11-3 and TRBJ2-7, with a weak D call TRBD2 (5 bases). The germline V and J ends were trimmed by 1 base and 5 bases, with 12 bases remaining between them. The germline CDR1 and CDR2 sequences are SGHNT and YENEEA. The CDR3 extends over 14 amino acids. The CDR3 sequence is CASSLVRRAHEQYF. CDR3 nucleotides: TGTGCCAGCAGCTTAGTCAGGCGGGCCCACGAGCAGTACTTC.

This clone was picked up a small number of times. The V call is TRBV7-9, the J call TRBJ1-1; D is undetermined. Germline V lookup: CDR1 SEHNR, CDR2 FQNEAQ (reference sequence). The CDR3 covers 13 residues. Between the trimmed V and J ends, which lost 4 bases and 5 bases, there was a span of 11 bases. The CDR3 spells CASSSQFPTEAFF. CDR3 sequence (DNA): TGTGCCAGCAGCTCACAGTTCCCAACTGAAGCTTTCTTT.

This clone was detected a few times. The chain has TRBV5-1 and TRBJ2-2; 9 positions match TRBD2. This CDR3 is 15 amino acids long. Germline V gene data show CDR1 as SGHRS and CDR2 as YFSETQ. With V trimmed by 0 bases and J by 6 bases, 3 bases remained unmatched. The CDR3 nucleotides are TGCGCCAGCAGCTTGGACGCTAGCGGGGCCGGGGAGCTGTTTTTT. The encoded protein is CASSLDASGAGELFF.

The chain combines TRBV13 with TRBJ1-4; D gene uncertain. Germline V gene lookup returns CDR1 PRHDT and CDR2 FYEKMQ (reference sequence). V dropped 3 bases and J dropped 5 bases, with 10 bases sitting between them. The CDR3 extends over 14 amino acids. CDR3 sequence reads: CASSFSQTNEKLFF. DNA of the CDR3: TGTGCCAGCAGCTTTTCACAGACCAATGAAAAACTGTTTTTT.

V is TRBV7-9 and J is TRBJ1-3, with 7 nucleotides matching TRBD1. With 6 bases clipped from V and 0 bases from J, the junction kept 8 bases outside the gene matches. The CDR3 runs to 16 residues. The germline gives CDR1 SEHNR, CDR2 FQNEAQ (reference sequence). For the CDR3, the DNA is TGTGCCAGCAGTGCGCCGGGACAGAGCTCTGGAAACACCATATATTTT. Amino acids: CASSAPGQSSGNTIYF. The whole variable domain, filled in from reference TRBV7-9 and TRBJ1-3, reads DTGVSQNPRHKITKRGQNVTFRCDPISEHNRLYWYRQTLGQGPEFLTYFQNEAQLEKSRLLSDRFSAERPKGSFSTLEIQRTEQGDSAMYLCASSAPGQSSGNTIYFGEGSWLTVV.

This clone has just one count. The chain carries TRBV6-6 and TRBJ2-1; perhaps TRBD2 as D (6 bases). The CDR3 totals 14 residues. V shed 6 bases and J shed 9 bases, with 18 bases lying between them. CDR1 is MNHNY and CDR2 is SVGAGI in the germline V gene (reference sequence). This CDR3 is CASSTGTPNGEQFF. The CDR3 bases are TGTGCCAGCAGCACCGGGACTCCTAACGGTGAGCAGTTCTTC.

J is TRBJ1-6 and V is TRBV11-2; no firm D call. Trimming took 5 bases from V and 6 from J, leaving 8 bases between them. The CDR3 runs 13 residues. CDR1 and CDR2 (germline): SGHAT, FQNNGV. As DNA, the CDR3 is TGTGCCAGCAGCATTAGATCTAATTCACCCCTCCACTTT. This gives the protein CASSIRSNSPLHF. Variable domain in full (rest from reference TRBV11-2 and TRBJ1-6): EAGVAQSPRYKIIEKRQSVAFWCNPISGHATLYWYQQILGQGPKLLIQFQNNGVVDDSQLPKDRFSAERLKGVDSTLKIQPAKLEDSAVYLCASSIRSNSPLHFGNGTRLTVT.

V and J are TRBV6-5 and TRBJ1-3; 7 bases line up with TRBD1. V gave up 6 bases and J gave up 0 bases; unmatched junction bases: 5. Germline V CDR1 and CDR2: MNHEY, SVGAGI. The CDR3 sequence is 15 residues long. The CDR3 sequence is CASRRDSISGNTIYF. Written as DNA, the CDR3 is TGTGCCAGCAGGAGGGACAGTATCTCTGGAAACACCATATATTTT.

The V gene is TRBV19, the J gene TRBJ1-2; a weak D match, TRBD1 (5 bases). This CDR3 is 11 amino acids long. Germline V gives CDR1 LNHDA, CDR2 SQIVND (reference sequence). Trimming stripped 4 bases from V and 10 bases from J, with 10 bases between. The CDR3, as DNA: TGTGCCAGTAGTACTGGGACGGTCTACACCTTC. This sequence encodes CASSTGTVYTF.

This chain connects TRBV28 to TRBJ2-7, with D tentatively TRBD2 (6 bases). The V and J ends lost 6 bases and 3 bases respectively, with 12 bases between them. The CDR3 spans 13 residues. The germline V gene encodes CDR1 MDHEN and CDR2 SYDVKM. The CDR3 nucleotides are TGTGCCAGCAGGGCTACGGGGGACTACGAGCAGTACTTC. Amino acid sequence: CASRATGDYEQYF.

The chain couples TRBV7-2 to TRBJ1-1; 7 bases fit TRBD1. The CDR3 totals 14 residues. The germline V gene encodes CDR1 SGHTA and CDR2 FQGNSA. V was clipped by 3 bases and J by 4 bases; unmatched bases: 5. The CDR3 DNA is TGTGCCAGCAGCTTGGACAGGATTATCACTGAAGCTTTCTTT. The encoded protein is CASSLDRIITEAFF.

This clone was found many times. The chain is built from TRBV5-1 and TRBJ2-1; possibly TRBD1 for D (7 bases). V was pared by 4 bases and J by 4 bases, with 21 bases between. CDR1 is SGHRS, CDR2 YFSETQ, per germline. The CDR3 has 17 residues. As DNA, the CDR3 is TGCGCCAGCAGCGCGAGAAACGGGGGACAGAGTTACAATGAGCAGTTCTTC. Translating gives CASSARNGGQSYNEQFF.

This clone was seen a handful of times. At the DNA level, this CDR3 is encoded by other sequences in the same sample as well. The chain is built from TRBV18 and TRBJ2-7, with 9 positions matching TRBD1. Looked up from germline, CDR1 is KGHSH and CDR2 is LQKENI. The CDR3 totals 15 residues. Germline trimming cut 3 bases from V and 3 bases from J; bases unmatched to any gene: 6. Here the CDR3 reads CASSPSGTGSYEQYF. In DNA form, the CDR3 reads TGTGCCAGCTCACCCTCCGGGACAGGGAGCTACGAGCAGTACTTC.

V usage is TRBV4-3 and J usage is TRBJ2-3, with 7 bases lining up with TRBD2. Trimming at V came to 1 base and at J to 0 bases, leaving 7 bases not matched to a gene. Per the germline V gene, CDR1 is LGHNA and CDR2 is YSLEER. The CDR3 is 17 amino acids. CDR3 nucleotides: TGCGCCAGCAGCCAAGGTTTGCTAGCGGACAGCACAGATACGCAGTATTTT. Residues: CASSQGLLADSTDTQYF.